The subject of this entry is one T cell receptor (beta chain). Its antigen is not known. Trimming cost V 5 bases and J 4 bases, with 15 bases left between them. CDR3 length equals 15 residues. Germline CDR1 reads SGHTA; CDR2 reads FQGNSA. The protocol was immunoSEQ multiplex PCR, while the TCRdb copy is restricted to in-frame clones and leaves out a portion. The sample comprises 250,000 or so clones, 85% to 95% of which are singletons, and 0.5% to 0.7% rests with the top ten. This sample was included in a study of T cell responses to AZD1222 COVID-19 vaccine. Study-wide findings and caveats: White British people made up most donors, females outnumbered males, and clonal diversity was possibly underestimated. Nearly half of unique spike-specific TCRs reportedly avoided B.1.351 and B.1.1.7 mutated regions.

The V call is TRBV7-2, the J call TRBJ1-5, with TRBD1 as a possible D gene (5 bases). The receptor was isolated from an adult in good health. This material consisted of peripheral blood, taken on day 0 of AZD1222 vaccination. The DNA for the CDR3 is TGTGCCAGCAGCCAGGGCCCGAGAGGAAATCAGCCCCAGCATTTT. Its protein is CASSQGPRGNQPQHF.